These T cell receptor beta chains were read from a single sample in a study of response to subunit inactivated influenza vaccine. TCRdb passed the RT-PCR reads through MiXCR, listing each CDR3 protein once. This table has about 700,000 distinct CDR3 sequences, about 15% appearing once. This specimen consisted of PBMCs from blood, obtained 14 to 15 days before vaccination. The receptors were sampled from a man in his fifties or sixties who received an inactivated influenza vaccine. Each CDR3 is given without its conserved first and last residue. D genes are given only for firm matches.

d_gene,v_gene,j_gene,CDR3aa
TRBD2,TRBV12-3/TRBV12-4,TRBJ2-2,ASSGLAGPNTGELF
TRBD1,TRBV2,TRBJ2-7,ASSTDRGPYEQY
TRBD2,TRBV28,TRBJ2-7,ASSFPTSGSLSYEQY
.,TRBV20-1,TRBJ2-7,SASLQNYEQY
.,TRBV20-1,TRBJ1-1,SARYGSMNTEAF
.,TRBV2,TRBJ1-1,ASIHVGGARFRTEAF
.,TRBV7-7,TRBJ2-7,ASSPRGRTGPIEQY
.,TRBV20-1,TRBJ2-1,SASPTNNEQF
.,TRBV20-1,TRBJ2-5,SAREAGIVETQY
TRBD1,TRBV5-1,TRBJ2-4,ASSPGTGGHIQY